Many counts were recorded for the clone carrying this TCR beta chain. Its antigen is currently unknown. The cDNA was synthesized by means of template-switch 5'RACE, which was carried out with 10-nucleotide random UMIs. TCRdb independently ran MiXCR on the 5' RACE reads; one entry per CDR3 protein. Of 85,000 to 90,000 distinct CDR3 sequences in the sample, roughly 3.5% were seen once. This sample is drawn from a study of neurological immune-mediated disorders. Findings of the study overall: Phylogenetic grouping placed 18 of 34 multiple sclerosis patients' repertoires in one related-CDR3 cluster, a possible signature.

The CDR3 spans 13 residues. The ends lost 5 bases at V and 9 bases at J; junction bases unmatched: 8. Germline assignment: CDR1 DFQATT and CDR2 SNEGSKA (reference sequence). Sequencing was performed on PBMCs. The clonotype comes from a woman aged 50 to 65 with multiple sclerosis. The chain recombines TRBV20-1 with TRBJ2-1; 9 bases map to TRBD2. CDR3 DNA: TGCAGTGCTCGCATTGGTAGCGGGGGTGAGCAGTTCTTC. Translating gives CSARIGSGGEQFF.